The present T cell receptor beta chain was sequenced within a study of blood T cell repertoires in COVID-19. Study context: Sources were T cells, B-cell-depleted T cells, or PBMCs; the material itself was cDNA or gDNA.

In germline, CDR1 is SGHRS, CDR2 YFSETQ. Unmatched junction bases numbered 3, after V lost 1 base and J lost 4 bases. The CDR3 runs 15 residues. Followed longitudinally, the Seattle patients had been enrolled during active infection. Generated by immunoSEQ multiplex PCR, the TCRdb table keeps only in-frame clones and is missing some. The sample has about 210,000 clones, around four fifths seen once. This chain links TRBV5-1 with TRBJ2-1, with 9 nucleotides matching TRBD1. Sequencing used peripheral blood. The clonotype was recovered from a woman of 80 years or more with COVID-19, enrolled during active disease. The CDR3 nucleotides read TGCGCCAGCAGCTTGCAAGGACAGGGGTACAATGAGCAGTTCTTC. It encodes CASSLQGQGYNEQFF.